Reported below is one T cell receptor beta chain. The data were taken from a study of blood T cell repertoires in COVID-19. On the study more broadly: Samples came from the United States, Italy and Spain, spanning acute and convalescent COVID-19.

Two negative PCRs, clearance, or symptom resolution were required of recovered Cohort 3 donors. CDR3 length: 15 amino acids. The ends were cut back, 5 bases at V and 5 bases at J, with 15 bases in the middle. Germline values: CDR1 KGHDR, CDR2 SFDVKD. As originally analysed: Amplifying reference gene primers gave estimates of nucleated cell counts. TCRdb's copy holds only in-frame clones and misses some; the assay was immunoSEQ multiplex PCR. The D gene and trimming were derived from the DNA, and the V and J assignments and clone size from that table. Here the sample spans about 370,000 clones, roughly 89% being singletons.

This clonotype originated in a woman aged 25 to 39 who had recovered from COVID-19. The rearrangement joins TRBV24-1 to TRBJ2-1; no clear D. The sample taken for sequencing was PBMCs or T cells enriched from blood (not recorded which). CDR3 DNA: TGTGCCACCAGTGGCTCGACTGGTCTAGACAATGAGCAGTTCTTC. As protein: CATSGSTGLDNEQFF.